This is a list of T cell receptor beta chains from one sample in a study of blood T cell repertoires in COVID-19. The data were produced by immunoSEQ multiplex PCR, yet TCRdb's version contains in-frame clones alone and is incomplete. Here the sample spans about 160,000 clones, approximately 87% being singletons. Sequencing input: peripheral blood. The receptors come from a man aged 80 or over with acute or convalescent COVID-19. The CDR3 runs from the conserved cysteine through the conserved F or W. The D gene is left open where the match is weak. Clone size is not always given. Where it is, it says once, few, many or a class for expanded clones.

TRBD1	TRBV24-1	.	16	TRBJ2-5	TGTGCCACCAGTGACTCCGGGACAGGGGCTGGAGAGACCCAGTACTTC	CATSDSGTGAGETQYF
TRBD1	TRBV12-3/TRBV12-4	.	13	TRBJ1-1	TGTGCCAGCAGTCCTGACAGGGGGGTTGAAGCTTTCTTT	CASSPDRGVEAFF
.	TRBV27	.	17	TRBJ1-5	TGTGCCAGCAGTCCCCTGGGGGACAACGAAGGCAATCAGCCCCAGCATTTT	CASSPLGDNEGNQPQHF
.	TRBV5-6	.	13	TRBJ2-5	TGTGCCAGCAGATCGACAGGTGCGGAGACCCAGTACTTC	CASRSTGAETQYF
.	TRBV3-1/TRBV3-2	few	15	TRBJ2-7	TGTGCCAGCAGCCAGGAGGGGCCGGGGGTCGGCGAGCAGTACTTC	CASSQEGPGVGEQYF
TRBD2	TRBV12-5	.	14	TRBJ2-3	TGTGCTAGTGGTCTGGGACTAGGGGTAGATACGCAGTATTTT	CASGLGLGVDTQYF
.	TRBV5-6	.	11	TRBJ1-3	TGTGCCAGCAGCTCGGGTGGCGGCATATATTTT	CASSSGGGIYF
TRBD1	TRBV6-6	.	19	TRBJ2-6	TGTGCCAGCAGTCGCGGGACAGGGGGCGCTAGTCCCGGGGCCAACGTCCTGACTTTC	CASSRGTGGASPGANVLTF
TRBD2	TRBV5-6	.	16	TRBJ2-1	TGTGCCAGCAGCTCCTCCCTAGCGGGGGAGTACAATGAGCAGTTCTTC	CASSSSLAGEYNEQFF
.	TRBV10-2	.	17	TRBJ2-6	TGCGCCACCTCCCGTGGTAGCGAGATCTCTGGGGCCAACGTCCTGACTTTC	CATSRGSEISGANVLTF
.	TRBV18	.	13	TRBJ2-3	TGTGCCAGCTCAGTCGGAACAGCAGATACGCAGTATTTT	CASSVGTADTQYF
.	TRBV11-2	.	15	TRBJ1-1	TGTGCCAGCAGCCTGCGTGGCGGGGCGGGGACTGAAGCTTTCTTT	CASSLRGGAGTEAFF
.	TRBV28	few	13	TRBJ1-2	TGTGCCAGCAGTTTAGGGGAGTGGGAGGGCTACACCTTC	CASSLGEWEGYTF
TRBD1	TRBV28	.	17	TRBJ2-7	TGTGCCAGCAGTTTACCCCAAGGACAGGGGAGCTTTTACGAGCAGTACTTC	CASSLPQGQGSFYEQYF
.	TRBV5-4	.	14	TRBJ2-5	TGTGCCAGCAACTGGCGGGGCAGGTCAGAGACCCAGTACTTC	CASNWRGRSETQYF
TRBD1	TRBV6-1	.	16	TRBJ1-2	TGTGCCAGCAGTGAAGTTGGGACAGCCCTATGGCAGGGCTACACCTTC	CASSEVGTALWQGYTF
TRBD2	TRBV4-1	.	16	TRBJ2-7	TGCGCCAGCAGCCGAGGGCCACTAGCGGGGTCCTACGAGCAGTACTTC	CASSRGPLAGSYEQYF
.	TRBV6-5	.	13	TRBJ1-4	TGTGCCAGCCCTCACAGGGTCCGGGAAAAACTGTTTTTT	CASPHRVREKLFF
TRBD2	TRBV2	.	15	TRBJ2-1	TGTGCCAGCACTAGCGGGAGTGGGTCCTACAATGAGCAGTTCTTC	CASTSGSGSYNEQFF
.	TRBV10-1	.	15	TRBJ2-2	TGCGCCAGCAGCTCCGGGACAAAGGCCACCGGGGAGCTGTTTTTT	CASSSGTKATGELFF
.	TRBV10-3	few	15	TRBJ2-3	TGTGCCATCAGTGAGGCGGGTCGGAGCACAGATACGCAGTATTTT	CAISEAGRSTDTQYF
TRBD1	TRBV6-6	.	15	TRBJ1-3	TGTGCCAGCAGTTACTCGGGGACAGAGGGAAACACCATATATTTT	CASSYSGTEGNTIYF
.	TRBV9	once	12	TRBJ1-1	TGTGCCAGCAGCGTAGATGGCGGGGTAGCTTTCTTT	CASSVDGGVAFF
TRBD2	TRBV28	.	14	TRBJ2-7	TGTGCCAGCAGTTCGGGGGGGTCTTACTACGAGCAGTACTTC	CASSSGGSYYEQYF
.	TRBV12-5	once	19	TRBJ1-2	TGTGCTAGTGGTTTGGTCCCGGGGAATGTGGGGGCCTGGCGGGATGGCTACACCTTC	CASGLVPGNVGAWRDGYTF
.	TRBV10-3	.	14	TRBJ1-2	TGTGCCATCAGTTCGACCACAGGTCTAGGGGGCTACACCTTC	CAISSTTGLGGYTF
TRBD2	TRBV6-5	.	14	TRBJ2-7	TGTGCCAGCAAGCACGGGGAGGGAAATTCCGAGCAGTACTTC	CASKHGEGNSEQYF
TRBD2	TRBV14	.	14	TRBJ2-4	TGTGCCAGCAGCCAAGGACTAGCGCAAAACATTCAGTACTTC	CASSQGLAQNIQYF
TRBD1	TRBV19	once	16	TRBJ1-1	TGTGCCAGTAGTCCCGGGACAGGGGATGGGAACACTGAAGCTTTCTTT	CASSPGTGDGNTEAFF
.	TRBV6-5	.	12	TRBJ1-1	TGTGCCAGCTGGTCGGTGAACACTGAAGCTTTCTTT	CASWSVNTEAFF
.	TRBV5-1	.	15	TRBJ1-6	TGCGCCAGCAGCTCGAGATTCGAGCACGGTTCACCCCTCCACTTT	CASSSRFEHGSPLHF
TRBD2	TRBV27	once	15	TRBJ2-1	TGTGCCAGCAGTTTTCGGACTAGCGGTGCCAATGAGCAGTTCTTC	CASSFRTSGANEQFF
.	TRBV21-1	.	20	TRBJ1-1	TGTGCCAGCAGCAAAGAGAGCGGGACAAGTGGTGGACTGAAGAACACTGAAGCTTTCTTT	CASSKESGTSGGLKNTEAFF
TRBD2	TRBV3-1/TRBV3-2	.	18	TRBJ2-5	TGTGCCAGCAGCCCCTTAGAGGTAGCGGGAGGGCCCGTTGAGACCCAGTACTTC	CASSPLEVAGGPVETQYF
.	TRBV14	.	13	TRBJ2-3	TGTGCCAGCAGCCAAGCAGGGGCAGATACGCAGTATTTT	CASSQAGADTQYF
.	TRBV10-3	.	11	TRBJ2-7	TGTGCCATCAGCGGAGGCTACGAGCAGTACTTC	CAISGGYEQYF
TRBD1	TRBV19	.	16	TRBJ1-5	TGTGCCAGTAGTATGGGACAGGGGGCGCTTTTTCAGCCCCAGCATTTT	CASSMGQGALFQPQHF
TRBD2	TRBV5-6	.	18	TRBJ2-1	TGTGCCAGCCGCGGGACTAGCGGGAGGCCCAGCTCCTACAATGAGCAGTTCTTC	CASRGTSGRPSSYNEQFF
TRBD1	TRBV24-1	.	16	TRBJ1-5	TGTGCCACCAGTGCCTCGGACAGGAGCTACAATCAGCCCCAGCATTTT	CATSASDRSYNQPQHF
.	TRBV10-3	.	14	TRBJ1-1	TGTGCCACCGGCCAGGGTGGGCAAAGGACTGAAGCTTTCTTT	CATGQGGQRTEAFF
.	TRBV29-1	.	14	TRBJ1-2	TGCAGCGTTGGATTAGGGGCCAGTAACTATGGCTACACCTTC	CSVGLGASNYGYTF
TRBD1	TRBV18	.	15	TRBJ1-1	TGTGCCAGCTCACCAAACGGACAGGGGGCAACTGAAGCTTTCTTT	CASSPNGQGATEAFF
.	TRBV3-1/TRBV3-2	.	15	TRBJ1-1	TGTGCCAGCAGCCAAGGTTGGGAGCAGAACACTGAAGCTTTCTTT	CASSQGWEQNTEAFF
.	TRBV2	.	14	TRBJ1-5	TGTGCCAGCAGGGGAGGGATAAGCAATCAGCCCCAGCATTTT	CASRGGISNQPQHF